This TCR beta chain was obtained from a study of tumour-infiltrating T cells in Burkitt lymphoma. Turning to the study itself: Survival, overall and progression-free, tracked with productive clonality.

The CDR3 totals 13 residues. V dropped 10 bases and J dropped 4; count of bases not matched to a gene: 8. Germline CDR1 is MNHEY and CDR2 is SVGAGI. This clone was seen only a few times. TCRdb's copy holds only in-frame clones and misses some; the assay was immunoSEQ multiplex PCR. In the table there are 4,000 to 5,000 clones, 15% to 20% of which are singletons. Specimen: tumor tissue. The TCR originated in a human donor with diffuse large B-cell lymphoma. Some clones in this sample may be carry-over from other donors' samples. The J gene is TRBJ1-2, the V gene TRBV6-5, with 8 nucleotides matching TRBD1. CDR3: CATSMTGAYGYTF. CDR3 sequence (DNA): TGTGCCACCTCGATGACAGGGGCCTATGGCTACACCTTC.